This TCR beta chain came from a study of CD8 T cells in ankylosing spondylitis. V trimming: 1 base; J trimming: 3 bases; junction bases outside the gene matches: 5. The V gene's germline CDR1 is LNHNV and CDR2 YYDKDF (reference sequence). The CDR3 sequence is 16 residues long. Study outcomes and limitations: A TCR beta motif of about eight highly homologous variants appeared characteristic of ankylosing spondylitis blood.

Turning to this clonotype: Antigen unknown.

TCRdb processed the 5' RACE reads anew with MiXCR; each CDR3 protein has one entry. Counted here are about 700,000 distinct CDR3 sequences, roughly 19% occurring once; the ten biggest clones make up about 20%. This TCR was recovered from a male donor with ankylosing spondylitis. Sample: blood, either unsorted or a sorted T cell fraction (not recorded which). The chain uses TRBV15 and TRBJ2-1, with TRBD2 matching 8 bases. The CDR3, as DNA: TGTGCCACCAGCAGAGCGGGGGGGGCCATCTACAATGAGCAGTTCTTC. It codes for CATSRAGGAIYNEQFF.